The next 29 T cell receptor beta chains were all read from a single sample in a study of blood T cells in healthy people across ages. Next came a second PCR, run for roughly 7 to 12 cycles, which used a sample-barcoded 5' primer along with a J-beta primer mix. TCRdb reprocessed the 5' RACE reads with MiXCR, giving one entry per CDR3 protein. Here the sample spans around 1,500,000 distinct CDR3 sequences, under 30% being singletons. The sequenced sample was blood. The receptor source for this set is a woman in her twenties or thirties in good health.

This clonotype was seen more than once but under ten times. The CDR3 sequence is CASSLNPGQFLDTQYF. Here the CDR3 DNA reads TGTGCCAGCAGCTTAAACCCTGGGCAGTTCCTTGATACGCAGTATTTT. The chain carries TRBV11-2 and TRBJ2-3; D ambiguous. The CDR3 covers 16 residues. Trimming removed 2 bases from V and 6 bases from J, with 18 bases in between. From germline, CDR1 is SGHAT and CDR2 FQNNGV.

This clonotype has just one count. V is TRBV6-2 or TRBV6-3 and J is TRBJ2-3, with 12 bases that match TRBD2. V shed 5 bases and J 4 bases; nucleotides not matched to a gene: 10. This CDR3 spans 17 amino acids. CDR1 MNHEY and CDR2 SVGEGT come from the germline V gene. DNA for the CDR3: TGTGCCAGCAGTCCCCCTGGACTAGCGGGGAGGTCAGATACGCAGTATTTT. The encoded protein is CASSPPGLAGRSDTQYF.

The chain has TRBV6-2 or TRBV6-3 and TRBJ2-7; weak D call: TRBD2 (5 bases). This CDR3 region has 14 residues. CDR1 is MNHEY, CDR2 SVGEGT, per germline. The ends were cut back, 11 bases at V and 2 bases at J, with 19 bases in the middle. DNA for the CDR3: TGTGCCTGCAAGGGCGGACTTGTCCCCTACGAGCAGTACTTC. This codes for CACKGGLVPYEQYF.

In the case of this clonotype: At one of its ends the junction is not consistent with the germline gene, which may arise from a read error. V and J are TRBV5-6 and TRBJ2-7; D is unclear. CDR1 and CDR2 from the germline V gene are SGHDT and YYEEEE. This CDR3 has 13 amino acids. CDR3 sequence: CASSRGGSHEQYF. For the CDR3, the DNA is TGTGCCAGCAGCCGCGGCGGCTCCCACGAGCAGTACTTC.

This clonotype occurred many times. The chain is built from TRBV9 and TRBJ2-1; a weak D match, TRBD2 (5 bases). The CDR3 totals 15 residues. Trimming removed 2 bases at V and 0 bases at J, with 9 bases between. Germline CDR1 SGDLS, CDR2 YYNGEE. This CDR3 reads CASSVSGNSYNEQFF. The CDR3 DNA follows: TGTGCCAGCAGCGTTTCCGGGAACTCCTACAATGAGCAGTTCTTC.

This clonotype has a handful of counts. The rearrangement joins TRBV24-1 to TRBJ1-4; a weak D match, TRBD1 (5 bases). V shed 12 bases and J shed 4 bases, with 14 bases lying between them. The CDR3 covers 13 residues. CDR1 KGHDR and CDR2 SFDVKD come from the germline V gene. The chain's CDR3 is CAARDVDNEKLFF. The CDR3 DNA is TGTGCCGCCCGGGACGTAGATAATGAAAAACTGTTTTTT.

This chain's CDR3 is CSLSVGRGETQYF. The CDR3 DNA is TGCAGCCTCAGTGTGGGGCGCGGAGAGACCCAGTACTTC. The chain joins TRBV29-1 to TRBJ2-5; D is possibly TRBD1 (5 bases). This CDR3 is 13 amino acids long. V gave up 8 bases and J gave up 4 bases, with 17 bases separating them. CDR1 is SQVTM, CDR2 ANQGSEA, per germline.

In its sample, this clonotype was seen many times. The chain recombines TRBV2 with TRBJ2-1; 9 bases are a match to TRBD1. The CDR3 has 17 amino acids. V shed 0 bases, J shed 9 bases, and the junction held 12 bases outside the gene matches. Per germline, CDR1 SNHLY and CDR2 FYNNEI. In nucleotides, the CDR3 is TGTGCCAGCAGTGAAGCGCTTTCAGGACAGGGGTCAAGTGAGCAGTTCTTC. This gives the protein CASSEALSGQGSSEQFF.

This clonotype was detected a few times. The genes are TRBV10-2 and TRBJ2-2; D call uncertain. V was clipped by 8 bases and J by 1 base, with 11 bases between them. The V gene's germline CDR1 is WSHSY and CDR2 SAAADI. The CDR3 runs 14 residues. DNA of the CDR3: TGCGCCAGCGGGGATAGGTTGAACACCGGGGAGCTGTTTTTT. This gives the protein CASGDRLNTGELFF.

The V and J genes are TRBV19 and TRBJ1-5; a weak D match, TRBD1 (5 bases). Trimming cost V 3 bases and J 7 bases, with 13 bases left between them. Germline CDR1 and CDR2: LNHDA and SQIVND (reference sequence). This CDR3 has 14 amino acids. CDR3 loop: CASSIDGGRQPQHF. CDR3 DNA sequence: TGTGCCAGTAGTATCGATGGGGGAAGGCAGCCCCAGCATTTT.

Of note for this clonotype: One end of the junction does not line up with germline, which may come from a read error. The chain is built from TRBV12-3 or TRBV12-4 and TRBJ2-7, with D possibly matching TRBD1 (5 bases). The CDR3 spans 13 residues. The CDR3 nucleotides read TGTGCCAGCAGTTTGTCACAGGCCTTGGAGCGGTACTTC. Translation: CASSLSQALERYF.

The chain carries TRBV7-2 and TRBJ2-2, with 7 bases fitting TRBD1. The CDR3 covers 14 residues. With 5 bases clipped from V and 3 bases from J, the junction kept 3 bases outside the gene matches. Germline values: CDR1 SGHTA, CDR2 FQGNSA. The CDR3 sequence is CASSPDRYTGELFF. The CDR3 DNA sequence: TGTGCCAGCAGCCCGGACAGGTACACCGGGGAGCTGTTTTTT. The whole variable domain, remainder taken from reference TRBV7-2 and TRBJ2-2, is GAGVSQSPSNKVTEKGKDVELRCDPISGHTALYWYRQSLGQGLEFLIYFQGNSAPDKSGLPSDRFSAERTGGSVSTLTIQRTQQEDSAVYLCASSPDRYTGELFFGEGSRLTVL.

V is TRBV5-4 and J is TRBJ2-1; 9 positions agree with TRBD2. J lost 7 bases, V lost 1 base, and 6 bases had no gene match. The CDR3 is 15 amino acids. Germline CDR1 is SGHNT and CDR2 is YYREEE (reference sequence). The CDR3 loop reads CASSLKAGGLNEQFF. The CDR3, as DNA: TGTGCCAGCAGCTTGAAAGCGGGAGGATTGAATGAGCAGTTCTTC.

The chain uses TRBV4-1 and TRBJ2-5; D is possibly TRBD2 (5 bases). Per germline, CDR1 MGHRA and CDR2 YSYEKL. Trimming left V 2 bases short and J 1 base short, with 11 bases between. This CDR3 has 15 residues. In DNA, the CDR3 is TGCGCCAGCAGCCAACCAGCGGCCGCCCAAGAGACCCAGTACTTC. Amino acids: CASSQPAAAQETQYF.

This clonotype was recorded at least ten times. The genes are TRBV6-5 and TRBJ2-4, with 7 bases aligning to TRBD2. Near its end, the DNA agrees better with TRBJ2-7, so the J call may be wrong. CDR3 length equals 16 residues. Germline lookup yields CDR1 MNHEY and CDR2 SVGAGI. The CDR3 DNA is TGTGCCAGCAGTTACCCGAGGACGGGAGGTCCCAACGAGCAGTACTTC. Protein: CASSYPRTGGPNEQYF.

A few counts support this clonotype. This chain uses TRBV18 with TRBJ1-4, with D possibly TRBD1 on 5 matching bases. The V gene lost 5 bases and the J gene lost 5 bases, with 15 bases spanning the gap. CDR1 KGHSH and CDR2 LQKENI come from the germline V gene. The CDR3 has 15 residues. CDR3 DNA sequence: TGTGCCAGCTCAATTACCCAGGGATTGAATGAAAAACTGTTTTTT. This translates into CASSITQGLNEKLFF.

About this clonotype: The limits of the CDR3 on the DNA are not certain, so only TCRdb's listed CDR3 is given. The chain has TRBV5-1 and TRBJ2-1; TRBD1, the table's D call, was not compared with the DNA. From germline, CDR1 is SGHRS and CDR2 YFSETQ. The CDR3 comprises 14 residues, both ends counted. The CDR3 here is CASSWGQGSLQEFF.

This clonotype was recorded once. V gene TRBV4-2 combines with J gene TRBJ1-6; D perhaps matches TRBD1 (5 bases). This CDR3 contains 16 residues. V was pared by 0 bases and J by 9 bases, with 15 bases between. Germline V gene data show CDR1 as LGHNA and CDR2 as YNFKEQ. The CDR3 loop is CASSQDGTRAGSPLHF. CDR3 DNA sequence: TGTGCCAGCAGCCAAGATGGAACCAGGGCCGGTTCACCCCTCCACTTT.

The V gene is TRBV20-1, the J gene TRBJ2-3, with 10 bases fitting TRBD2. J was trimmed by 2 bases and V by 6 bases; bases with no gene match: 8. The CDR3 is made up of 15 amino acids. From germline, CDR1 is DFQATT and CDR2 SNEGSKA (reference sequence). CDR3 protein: CSASGLAENTDTQYF. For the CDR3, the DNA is TGCAGTGCCAGTGGACTAGCGGAAAACACAGATACGCAGTATTTT.

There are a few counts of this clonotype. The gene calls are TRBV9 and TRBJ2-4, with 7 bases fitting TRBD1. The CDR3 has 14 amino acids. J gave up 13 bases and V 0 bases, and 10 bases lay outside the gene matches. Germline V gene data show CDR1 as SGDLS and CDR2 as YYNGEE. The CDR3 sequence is CASSVAGDSNEQYF. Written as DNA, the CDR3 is TGTGCCAGCAGCGTAGCTGGGGACAGCAATGAGCAGTACTTC.

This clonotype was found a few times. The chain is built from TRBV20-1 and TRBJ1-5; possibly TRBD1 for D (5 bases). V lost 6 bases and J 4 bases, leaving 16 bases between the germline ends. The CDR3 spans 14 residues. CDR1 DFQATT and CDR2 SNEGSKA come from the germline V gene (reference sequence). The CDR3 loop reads CSAGTAAPNQPQHF. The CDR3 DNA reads TGCAGTGCCGGGACGGCCGCACCTAATCAGCCCCAGCATTTT.

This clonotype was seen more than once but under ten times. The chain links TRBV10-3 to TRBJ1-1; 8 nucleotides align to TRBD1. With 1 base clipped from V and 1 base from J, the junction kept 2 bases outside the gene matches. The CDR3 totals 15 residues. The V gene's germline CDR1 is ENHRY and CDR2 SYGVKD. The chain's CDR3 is CAISEFQGANTEAFF. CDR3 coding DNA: TGTGCCATCAGTGAGTTTCAGGGGGCGAACACTGAAGCTTTCTTT.

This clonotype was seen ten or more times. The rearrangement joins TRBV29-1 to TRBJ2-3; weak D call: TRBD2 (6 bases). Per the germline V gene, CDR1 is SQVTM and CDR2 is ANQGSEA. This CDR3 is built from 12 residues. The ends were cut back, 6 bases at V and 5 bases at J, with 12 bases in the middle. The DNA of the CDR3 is TGCAGCGTGGGACCGGGGGAAGATACGCAGTATTTT. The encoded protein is CSVGPGEDTQYF.

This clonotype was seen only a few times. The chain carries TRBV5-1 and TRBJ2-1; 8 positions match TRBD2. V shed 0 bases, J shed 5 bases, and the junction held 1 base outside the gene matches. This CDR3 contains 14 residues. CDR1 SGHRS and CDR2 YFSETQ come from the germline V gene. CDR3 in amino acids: CASSLVSGNNEQFF. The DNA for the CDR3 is TGCGCCAGCAGCTTGGTTAGCGGGAACAATGAGCAGTTCTTC.

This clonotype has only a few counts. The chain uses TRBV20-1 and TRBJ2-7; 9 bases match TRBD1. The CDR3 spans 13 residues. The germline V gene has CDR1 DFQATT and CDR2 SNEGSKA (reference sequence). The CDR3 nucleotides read TGCAGCGCCGCTCGGGACAGGGCCTACGAGCAGTACTTC. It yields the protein CSAARDRAYEQYF.

The CDR3 nucleotides are TGCAGTTTTCGATCCCTATTGCCCTACGAGCAGTTCTTC. This codes for CSFRSLLPYEQFF. The chain carries TRBV20-1 and TRBJ2-1; no clear D gene. V was pared by 8 bases and J by 10 bases, with 21 bases between. This CDR3 is built from 13 residues. Per the germline V gene, CDR1 is DFQATT and CDR2 is SNEGSKA (reference sequence).

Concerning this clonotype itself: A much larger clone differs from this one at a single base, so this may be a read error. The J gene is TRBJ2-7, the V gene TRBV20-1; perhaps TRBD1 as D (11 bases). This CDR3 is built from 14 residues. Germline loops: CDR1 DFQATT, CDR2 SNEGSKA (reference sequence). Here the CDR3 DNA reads TGCAGTACTAGCGGGACAGGGGGGCTGTCCGAGCAGTACTTC. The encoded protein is CSTSGTGGLSEQYF.

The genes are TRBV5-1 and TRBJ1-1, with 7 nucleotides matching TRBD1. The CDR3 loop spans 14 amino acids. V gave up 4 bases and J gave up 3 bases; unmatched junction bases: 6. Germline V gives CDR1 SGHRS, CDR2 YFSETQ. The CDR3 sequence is CASSTTTGYTEAFF. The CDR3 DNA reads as TGCGCCAGCAGCACAACGACAGGGTACACTGAAGCTTTCTTT.

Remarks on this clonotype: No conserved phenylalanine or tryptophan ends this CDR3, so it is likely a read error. CDR3 residues: CASSPTSGEYNEQFL. In DNA, the CDR3 is TGTGCCAGCAGCCCCACTAGCGGGGAATACAATGAGCAGTTCTTA. The chain recombines TRBV28 with TRBJ2-1; TRBD2 matches at 10 bases. The V segment lost 6 bases and the J segment 4 bases; nucleotides outside the gene matches: 6. The CDR3 totals 15 residues. CDR1 is MDHEN and CDR2 is SYDVKM in the germline V gene.